The 14 T cell receptor beta chains below come from one sample, sequenced in a study of T cell clusters in autoimmune cytopenias. Each sample's input was approximately 270 ng genomic DNA, 30,000 to 45,000 genome equivalents. One tube held mixed TRB-A and TRB-B primer pools for touch-down PCR. TCRdb re-called the multiplex PCR reads; one entry per CDR3 protein, DNA not given. The table gives thousands of distinct CDR3 sequences; the top ten clones make up 45% to 60% of it. The sample taken for sequencing was peripheral blood. The receptors derive from a human donor with an autoimmune cytopenia or autoimmune hepatitis (not recorded which).

CDR3 residues: CSALRTGWTEAFF. This chain links TRBV20-1 with TRBJ1-1; TCRdb's assignment of TRBD1 cannot be checked, as there is no DNA. CDR1 and CDR2 from the germline V gene are DFQATT and SNEGSKA (reference sequence). The CDR3 has 13 amino acids.

This clonotype registers medium-sized by frequency. The rearrangement uses TRBV19 and TRBJ1-6; the TCRdb call, TRBD1, lacks DNA for checking. The CDR3 spans 12 residues. Germline V gene lookup returns CDR1 LNHDA and CDR2 SQIVND (reference sequence). The CDR3 sequence: CASSVTGGTLHF.

Considering frequency, this clonotype is medium-sized. The rearrangement joins TRBV11-2 to TRBJ1-2; the TRBD1 assignment by TCRdb is unverifiable without DNA. The CDR3 totals 18 residues. Germline V lookup: CDR1 SGHAT, CDR2 FQNNGV. CDR3 sequence: CASSPETGARGGNYGYTF. Full variable domain (rest looked up from reference TRBV11-2 and TRBJ1-2): EAGVAQSPRYKIIEKRQSVAFWCNPISGHATLYWYQQILGQGPKLLIQFQNNGVVDDSQLPKDRFSAERLKGVDSTLKIQPAKLEDSAVYLCASSPETGARGGNYGYTFGSGTRLTVV.

In terms of frequency, this clonotype is medium-sized (0.01 to 0.1%). The chain has TRBV7-2 and TRBJ2-6; no DNA is available, so the TRBD1 call from TCRdb remains unchecked. Germline V gene data show CDR1 as SGHTA and CDR2 as FQGNSA. The CDR3 contains 15 residues. CDR3 protein: CASSSGQSGANVLTF.

The chain has TRBV7-9 and TRBJ1-6; lacking DNA, the TRBD1 call made by TCRdb goes unchecked. The CDR3 spans 13 residues. The germline V gene has CDR1 SEHNR and CDR2 FQNEAQ (reference sequence). CDR3 sequence: CASSSPGYSPLHF.

In terms of frequency, this clonotype is medium-sized (0.01 to 0.1%). The V and J genes are TRBV29-1 and TRBJ1-5; TCRdb designates TRBD1, a call that cannot be tested without DNA. This CDR3 has 14 residues. Germline V gene lookup returns CDR1 SQVTM and CDR2 ANQGSEA. Here the CDR3 reads CSVGQGGWDQPQHF.

The chain combines TRBV20-1 with TRBJ1-2; TCRdb indicates TRBD1, and absent DNA this call remains unverified. The CDR3 spans 14 residues. Per germline, CDR1 DFQATT and CDR2 SNEGSKA (reference sequence). The CDR3 protein is CSAPPLTGAYGYTF.

Frequency places this clonotype as medium-sized (0.01 to 0.1%). The chain carries TRBV6-2 or TRBV6-3 and TRBJ1-2. Germline CDR1 reads MNHEY; CDR2 reads SVGEGT. The CDR3 runs to 14 residues. CDR3 sequence reads: CASRTTPANYGYTF.

This sequence joins TRBV5-4 and TRBJ2-3; TCRdb's D call, TRBD2, is unchecked because there is no DNA. Germline CDR1 and CDR2: SGHNT and YYREEE (reference sequence). CDR3 length: 15 residues. The CDR3 protein is CASSLSAGSTDTQYF.

Judged by frequency, this clonotype is medium-sized. This chain joins TRBV18 and TRBJ1-2; TCRdb designates TRBD1, a call that cannot be tested without DNA. Germline V gene lookup returns CDR1 KGHSH and CDR2 LQKENI. The CDR3 consists of 16 residues. The CDR3 reads CASSPYRDRENYGYTF.

This sequence joins TRBV7-9 and TRBJ2-7. The CDR3 consists of 12 residues. Germline V gives CDR1 SEHNR, CDR2 FQNEAQ (reference sequence). The CDR3: CASSPDLYEQYF.

V gene TRBV10-1 combines with J gene TRBJ2-2; TCRdb reports TRBD2, a call that lacks DNA to check it against. There are 16 residues in the CDR3. CDR1 is WNHNN, CDR2 SYGVQD, per germline (reference sequence). The CDR3: CASSDTPREYTGELFF.

This chain links TRBV5-1 with TRBJ2-5. Per germline, CDR1 SGHRS and CDR2 YFSETQ. The CDR3 runs to 17 residues. CDR3: CASGHWLVERDKETQYF.

Considering frequency, this clonotype is medium-sized. The V gene is TRBV6-5, the J gene TRBJ2-7; TCRdb selects TRBD1, and the lack of DNA leaves this call unchecked. CDR3 length equals 14 residues. CDR1 MNHEY and CDR2 SVGAGI come from the germline V gene. CDR3 residues: CASSYGQAPYEQYF.